Shown below are 3 T cell receptor beta chains from a single sample sequenced in a study of T cell responses to AZD1222 COVID-19 vaccine. Assay used: immunoSEQ multiplex PCR; TCRdb lists only in-frame clones, some missing. The table has under 200,000 clones, 90% to 95% seen once; the top ten hold 3.6%. Source: peripheral blood, taken 28 days after the second dose of the MenACWY control vaccine. Receptors were obtained from an adult who received the MenACWY meningococcal vaccine as a control.

The chain employs TRBV28 and TRBJ2-7, with TRBD2 identical over 10 bases. CDR3 length: 13 amino acids. The V segment lost 4 bases and the J segment 11 bases; nucleotides outside the gene matches: 8. Germline V gene data show CDR1 as MDHEN and CDR2 as SYDVKM. The CDR3 DNA reads TGTGCCAGCAGTTCAATGAGCGGGAGGGCCGAGTACTTC. Protein sequence: CASSSMSGRAEYF. The full variable domain, its missing parts supplied by reference TRBV28 and TRBJ2-7, is DVKVTQSSRYLVKRTGEKVFLECVQDMDHENMFWYRQDPGLGLRLIYFSYDVKMKEKGDIPEGYSVSREKKERFSLILESASTNQTSMYLCASSSMSGRAEYFGPGTRLTVT.

V gene TRBV29-1 combines with J gene TRBJ2-3; 9 bases agree with TRBD2. V gave up 0 bases and J gave up 9 bases; unmatched junction bases: 19. Germline lookup yields CDR1 SQVTM and CDR2 ANQGSEA. The length of the CDR3 is 18 residues. The CDR3 DNA is TGCAGCGTTGAAGATCTATCTAGCGGGACGGCCCTAGGGGACACGCAGTATTTT. Translated: CSVEDLSSGTALGDTQYF.

This chain joins TRBV30 and TRBJ2-2; D gene unclear. Trimming pared 0 bases from V and 4 bases from J, leaving 6 bases between. Germline assignment: CDR1 GTSNPN and CDR2 SVGIG (reference sequence). This CDR3 has 13 residues. The CDR3 DNA reads as TGTGCCTGGAGTGTAGAAGGCACCGGGGAGCTGTTTTTT. It codes for CAWSVEGTGELFF.